A single sample gave rise to the 30 T cell receptor beta chains below, sequenced in a study of blood T cell repertoires in COVID-19. Produced via immunoSEQ multiplex PCR; TCRdb's table is partial and in-frame only. Found here are 250,000 to 350,000 clones, approximately 85% of them singletons; the top ten hold about 4.3%. Sequencing was performed on PBMCs or T cells enriched from blood (not recorded which). The receptors originated from a woman aged 30 to 39 who had recovered from COVID-19.

The V call is TRBV27, the J call TRBJ1-5; D is ambiguous. This CDR3 is built from 14 residues. Germline V lookup: CDR1 MNHEY, CDR2 SMNVEV (reference sequence). V was pared by 5 bases and J by 0 bases, with 8 bases between. The CDR3 region has the DNA TGTGCCAGCAGTCCTACCTATAGCAATCAGCCCCAGCATTTT. This translates into CASSPTYSNQPQHF.

The rearrangement uses TRBV6-5 and TRBJ1-1, with 7 bases identical to TRBD1. Unmatched junction bases numbered 5, after V lost 7 bases and J lost 3 bases. Germline V gene data show CDR1 as MNHEY and CDR2 as SVGAGI. The CDR3 runs 13 residues. As DNA, the CDR3 is TGTGCCAGCATGATGACAGGGCACACTGAAGCTTTCTTT. Residues: CASMMTGHTEAFF.

The gene calls are TRBV10-3 and TRBJ1-2; D call uncertain. Trimming took off 4 bases at V and 7 bases at J, with 22 bases between the two ends. Germline V gene sequence: CDR1 ENHRY, CDR2 SYGVKD. The CDR3 length is 16 residues. CDR3 loop: CAISASPEEGEGGYTF. DNA of the CDR3: TGTGCCATCAGTGCCTCTCCCGAGGAGGGAGAGGGTGGCTACACCTTC.

This chain links TRBV29-1 with TRBJ2-7, with 11 positions matching TRBD1. The CDR3 consists of 13 residues. From germline, CDR1 is SQVTM and CDR2 ANQGSEA. J was trimmed by 5 bases and V by 3 bases; bases with no gene match: 3. The DNA of the CDR3 is TGCAGCGTTGAGTGGACAGGGGGCCACGAGCAGTACTTC. Amino acids: CSVEWTGGHEQYF.

The chain recombines TRBV28 with TRBJ1-2, with D perhaps matching TRBD1 (5 bases). Trimming removed 5 bases at V and 6 bases at J, with 13 bases between. Germline CDR1 and CDR2: MDHEN and SYDVKM. The CDR3 is made up of 13 amino acids. Written as DNA, the CDR3 is TGTGCCAGCAGTGTCGCAGGGATGAATGGCTACACCTTC. Translating it yields CASSVAGMNGYTF.

This clone came up a few times. The rearrangement links TRBV3-1 (or the pseudogene TRBV3-2) to TRBJ1-2; a weak D match, TRBD1 (6 bases). Germline lookup yields CDR1 LGHDT and CDR2 YNNKEL (reference sequence). The CDR3 totals 15 residues. Between the trimmed V and J ends, which lost 7 bases and 3 bases, there was a span of 18 bases. CDR3 sequence reads: CASTTTQQGHYGYTF. The CDR3 bases are TGTGCCAGCACAACCACACAACAGGGTCACTATGGCTACACCTTC.

The V gene is TRBV14, the J gene TRBJ1-3, with D unclear. Germline V lookup: CDR1 SGHDN, CDR2 FVKESK. This CDR3 has 13 residues. V dropped 4 bases and J dropped 1 base, with 5 bases sitting between them. The CDR3 bases are TGTGCCAGCAGCCCTCTATCTGGAAACACCATATATTTT. Protein sequence: CASSPLSGNTIYF.

The V gene is TRBV3-1 (or the pseudogene TRBV3-2), the J gene TRBJ1-1, with D possibly TRBD1 on 6 matching bases. In germline, CDR1 is LGHDT, CDR2 YNNKEL (reference sequence). The CDR3 is 14 residues long. V was shortened by 3 bases and J by 1 base, with 9 bases between the two germline ends. In DNA form, the CDR3 reads TGTGCCAGCAGCCATAGGACAGCGAACACTGAAGCTTTCTTT. Protein: CASSHRTANTEAFF.

V and J are TRBV11-2 and TRBJ1-1; weak D call: TRBD1 (5 bases). The germline V and J ends were trimmed by 6 bases and 0 bases, with 11 bases remaining between them. The CDR3 runs 14 residues. From germline, CDR1 is SGHAT and CDR2 FQNNGV. The DNA of the CDR3 is TGTGCCAGCAGTCTAACAGGAATGAACACTGAAGCTTTCTTT. Protein sequence: CASSLTGMNTEAFF.

The CDR3 region is CASSQEPTGEAFF. The CDR3 nucleotides read TGCGCCAGCAGCCAAGAACCGACAGGGGAAGCTTTCTTT. The chain has TRBV4-1 and TRBJ1-1; TRBD1 agrees at 7 bases. The germline V gene has CDR1 MGHRA and CDR2 YSYEKL. This CDR3 has 13 amino acids. The V gene end was trimmed by 0 bases and the J gene end by 8 bases; junction bases not matched to a gene: 3.

V gene TRBV19 combines with J gene TRBJ2-2; 7 bases match TRBD1. Germline CDR1 reads LNHDA; CDR2 reads SQIVND (reference sequence). The CDR3 is 18 amino acids. V lost 7 bases and J lost 1; bases outside the gene matches: 15. CDR3 in DNA: TGTGCCAGTAATAACCCGGGACAGCCGAGCCGGAACACCGGGGAGCTGTTTTTT. Translated, it gives CASNNPGQPSRNTGELFF.

The chain recombines TRBV7-9 with TRBJ1-2; weak D call: TRBD1 (5 bases). With 11 bases removed from V and 8 bases from J, the gap between germline ends came to 24 bases. This CDR3 is 14 amino acids long. Germline V gene data show CDR1 as SEHNR and CDR2 as FQNEAQ (reference sequence). The CDR3 loop reads CAPGAIAAVDGYTF. Here the CDR3 DNA reads TGTGCCCCCGGGGCCATAGCGGCCGTCGACGGCTACACCTTC.

This clone was observed a handful of times. This chain links TRBV28 with TRBJ1-5, with TRBD1 matching 7 bases. The CDR3 covers 15 residues. Germline V gives CDR1 MDHEN, CDR2 SYDVKM. J gave up 2 bases and V 5 bases, and 6 bases lay outside the gene matches. The CDR3 is CASSHHRGGNQPQHF. The CDR3, as DNA: TGTGCCAGCAGTCACCACAGGGGAGGCAATCAGCCCCAGCATTTT.

The CDR3 protein is CASSLGQLLNTEAFF. Written as DNA, the CDR3 is TGTGCCAGCAGCCTGGGACAGCTGCTGAACACTGAAGCTTTCTTT. This sequence joins TRBV3-1 (or the pseudogene TRBV3-2) and TRBJ1-1; 7 bases fit TRBD1. Germline V CDR1 and CDR2: LGHDT, YNNKEL (reference sequence). The V and J ends lost 4 bases and 0 bases, in that order; junction bases with no gene match: 5. CDR3 length: 15 residues.

V gene TRBV12-3 or TRBV12-4 combines with J gene TRBJ1-2, with D perhaps matching TRBD1 (6 bases). V lost 6 bases and J 4 bases, leaving 12 bases between the germline ends. The CDR3 consists of 13 residues. The CDR3 spells CASSSGQFYGYTF. DNA for the CDR3: TGTGCCAGCAGCTCCGGACAGTTCTATGGCTACACCTTC.

The genes are TRBV7-3 and TRBJ1-1; TRBD1 agrees at 9 bases. With 4 bases clipped from V and 3 bases from J, the junction kept 0 bases outside the gene matches. Germline V gives CDR1 SGHTA, CDR2 FQGTGA. CDR3 length equals 13 residues. CDR3 sequence reads: CASSWTGDTEAFF. DNA of the CDR3: TGTGCCAGCAGCTGGACAGGGGACACTGAAGCTTTCTTT. Filled out from reference TRBV7-3 and TRBJ1-1, the complete variable domain reads GAGVSQTPSNKVTEKGKYVELRCDPISGHTALYWYRQSLGQGPEFLIYFQGTGAADDSGLPNDRFFAVRPEGSVSTLKIQRTERGDSAVYLCASSWTGDTEAFFGQGTRLTVV.

In DNA, the CDR3 is TGTGCCAGCAGCTTGGCGGCAGGGGGGAACATTGGAGAGACCCAGTACTTC. This sequence encodes CASSLAAGGNIGETQYF. The chain has TRBV5-4 and TRBJ2-5, with D tentatively TRBD1 (7 bases). The CDR3 runs 17 residues. The germline gives CDR1 SGHNT, CDR2 YYREEE (reference sequence). Between the trimmed V and J ends, which lost 0 bases and 4 bases, there was a span of 19 bases.

The V call is TRBV3-1 (or the pseudogene TRBV3-2), the J call TRBJ2-7, with D tentatively TRBD1 (5 bases). The CDR3 covers 15 residues. Germline CDR1 and CDR2: LGHDT and YNNKEL (reference sequence). V shed 8 bases and J shed 3 bases, with 20 bases lying between them. The chain's CDR3 is CASRRRGDRNYEQYF. CDR3 nucleotides: TGTGCCAGCCGCCGAAGAGGAGACAGAAACTACGAGCAGTACTTC.

This clone was seen more than once but under ten times. The DNA for the CDR3 is TGTGCCAGCAGCCAATTCCAGGGTGTGGATGAAAAACTGTTTTTT. Its protein product is CASSQFQGVDEKLFF. The V gene is TRBV3-1 (or the pseudogene TRBV3-2), the J gene TRBJ1-4, with D perhaps matching TRBD1 (5 bases). Germline lookup yields CDR1 LGHDT and CDR2 YNNKEL (reference sequence). The ends were cut back, 2 bases at V and 6 bases at J, with 13 bases in the middle. CDR3 size: 15 residues.

The chain carries TRBV4-1 and TRBJ1-1; no reliable D call. The CDR3 extends over 12 amino acids. Germline V gene sequence: CDR1 MGHRA, CDR2 YSYEKL. With 6 bases removed from V and 0 bases from J, the gap between germline ends came to 5 bases. CDR3 DNA sequence: TGCGCCAGCAGGAACATGAACACTGAAGCTTTCTTT. It codes for CASRNMNTEAFF.

V gene TRBV30 combines with J gene TRBJ2-1, with 8 positions matching TRBD2. Germline V CDR1 and CDR2: GTSNPN, SVGIG (reference sequence). V dropped 7 bases and J dropped 5; count of bases not matched to a gene: 13. This CDR3 has 15 amino acids. CDR3 sequence reads: CAFPGAGGVNNEQFF. CDR3 in DNA: TGTGCCTTTCCCGGGGCGGGAGGCGTCAACAATGAGCAGTTCTTC.

This clone has just a few counts. CDR3 sequence (DNA): TGTGCCAGTAGTAGGACAGTATCGGGTGAAGCTTTCTTT. Amino acid sequence: CASSRTVSGEAFF. V and J are TRBV19 and TRBJ1-1, with a weak D call TRBD1 (6 bases). This CDR3 contains 13 residues. Germline CDR1 reads LNHDA; CDR2 reads SQIVND (reference sequence). V was pared by 4 bases and J by 7 bases, with 13 bases between. The variable domain in full, completed from reference TRBV19 and TRBJ1-1, reads DGGITQSPKYLFRKEGQNVTLSCEQNLNHDAMYWYRQDPGQGLRLIYYSQIVNDFQKGDIAEGYSVSREKKESFPLTVTSAQKNPTAFYLCASSRTVSGEAFFGQGTRLTVV.

The CDR3 sequence is CASSISRDSNEQYF. Written as DNA, the CDR3 is TGTGCCAGTAGTATTTCTCGGGACAGCAACGAGCAGTACTTC. V usage is TRBV19 and J usage is TRBJ2-7, with TRBD1 identical over 7 bases. This CDR3 comprises 14 residues. Germline V gene data show CDR1 as LNHDA and CDR2 as SQIVND (reference sequence). V lost 3 bases to trimming and J lost 5 bases; unmatched junction nucleotides: 7.

The J gene is TRBJ2-4, the V gene TRBV2; D is undetermined. The CDR3 loop spans 15 amino acids. Germline CDR1 SNHLY, CDR2 FYNNEI. Deletions cut 7 bases from V and 1 base from J, with 14 bases between. The CDR3 reads CASNVVLRAKNIQYF. In nucleotides, the CDR3 is TGTGCCAGCAATGTGGTCCTGCGGGCCAAAAACATTCAGTACTTC.

The chain uses TRBV15 and TRBJ1-4; D might be TRBD1 (5 bases). Germline CDR1 LNHNV, CDR2 YYDKDF (reference sequence). The CDR3 runs 12 residues. V lost 3 bases, J lost 10 bases, and 9 bases lay in between. The CDR3 DNA reads TGTGCCACCAGCAGTCTCCAGGGAAAACTGTTTTTT. Translating gives CATSSLQGKLFF.

The J gene is TRBJ2-2, the V gene TRBV4-2; possibly TRBD1 for D (6 bases). V lost 0 bases to trimming and J lost 6 bases, with 8 bases between them. CDR1 is LGHNA and CDR2 is YNFKEQ in the germline V gene. This CDR3 has 14 amino acids. Written as DNA, the CDR3 is TGTGCCAGCAGCCAAGACAGGGGTCCCGGGGAGCTGTTTTTT. Encoded protein: CASSQDRGPGELFF.

This rearrangement joins TRBV15 to TRBJ1-2; TRBD1 might be the D (6 bases). There are 14 residues in the CDR3. The ends were cut back, 0 bases at V and 6 bases at J, with 11 bases in the middle. The V gene's germline CDR1 is LNHNV and CDR2 YYDKDF (reference sequence). The CDR3 DNA reads TGTGCCACCAGCAGAGATCCGTCAGGGGATGGCTACACCTTC. Protein sequence: CATSRDPSGDGYTF.

The V gene is TRBV24-1, the J gene TRBJ2-3; TRBD2 matches at 7 bases. Germline V gene data show CDR1 as KGHDR and CDR2 as SFDVKD. The CDR3 extends over 13 amino acids. V shed 8 bases, J shed 3 bases, and the junction held 4 bases outside the gene matches. CDR3 bases: TGTGCCACCACGGGGGGATCGACAGATACGCAGTATTTT. Protein: CATTGGSTDTQYF.

The gene calls are TRBV11-2 and TRBJ2-1; weak D call: TRBD2 (6 bases). This CDR3 region has 16 residues. From germline, CDR1 is SGHAT and CDR2 FQNNGV. Trimming pared 6 bases from V and 5 bases from J, leaving 20 bases between. CDR3 protein: CASRAVRGGANNEQFF. CDR3 DNA sequence: TGTGCCAGCAGAGCGGTTCGGGGCGGGGCAAACAATGAGCAGTTCTTC.

The chain carries TRBV11-3 and TRBJ2-2, with no clear D. Germline loops: CDR1 SGHNT, CDR2 YENEEA. This CDR3 is built from 13 residues. The V and J ends lost 5 bases and 5 bases respectively, with 9 bases between them. CDR3 region: CASSPTRTGELFF. The DNA for the CDR3 is TGTGCCAGCAGCCCAACGCGGACCGGGGAGCTGTTTTTT.